Below are 28 T cell receptor beta chains sequenced from a single sample in a study of T cell repertoires in cytomegalovirus infection. TCRdb analysed the reads with MiXCR anew, one entry per CDR3 protein. The data hold about 830,000 distinct CDR3 sequences, with about 31% observed a single time. These receptors have no identified antigens. Sample: cultured CD8+ T cells from PBMCs, taken from culture after CMV antigen stimulation. These receptors came from a human donor in good health (CMV status not recorded). Some clones in this sample may be carry-over from other donors' samples.

This clonotype showed up just a few times. J is TRBJ2-1 and V is TRBV28; a weak D match, TRBD1 (5 bases). This CDR3 is 14 amino acids long. Germline CDR1 and CDR2: MDHEN and SYDVKM. Between the trimmed V and J ends, which lost 2 bases and 6 bases, there was a span of 11 bases. In DNA form, the CDR3 reads TGTGCCAGCAGTTTAAACCACAGGACCAATGAGCAGTTCTTC. Protein sequence: CASSLNHRTNEQFF.

The chain is built from TRBV9 and TRBJ1-1; no clear D gene. The V and J ends lost 3 bases and 10 bases respectively, with 10 bases between them. The germline V gene encodes CDR1 SGDLS and CDR2 YYNGEE. This CDR3 spans 11 amino acids. CDR3 residues: CASSAHRGAFF. DNA of the CDR3: TGTGCCAGCAGCGCCCACCGGGGAGCTTTCTTT.

This clonotype was counted a few times. The chain links TRBV6-6 to TRBJ1-5; 10 bases align to TRBD1. The CDR3 covers 15 residues. The germline gives CDR1 MNHNY, CDR2 SVGAGI (reference sequence). Trimming took 7 bases from V and 5 from J; bases not matched to a gene: 8. CDR3 bases: TGTGCCAGCACCCCGACAGGGGGCGAAGATCAGCCCCAGCATTTT. It translates to CASTPTGGEDQPQHF.

The rearrangement uses TRBV27 and TRBJ2-7; 8 positions agree with TRBD2. Germline V gives CDR1 MNHEY, CDR2 SMNVEV (reference sequence). J lost 2 bases, V lost 4 bases, and 4 bases had no gene match. The CDR3 length is 14 residues. CDR3 DNA sequence: TGTGCCAGCAGTTCTTTAGCGGGGCCCTACGAGCAGTACTTC. Its translation is CASSSLAGPYEQYF.

The V and J genes are TRBV4-1 and TRBJ1-5, with TRBD1 identical over 8 bases. CDR1 and CDR2 from the germline V gene are MGHRA and YSYEKL. The CDR3 totals 17 residues. Trimming at V came to 2 bases and at J to 0 bases, leaving 6 bases not matched to a gene. The CDR3 nucleotides read TGCGCCAGCAGCCAAATACCGACAGGGGATAGCAATCAGCCCCAGCATTTT. Amino acids: CASSQIPTGDSNQPQHF.

The V call is TRBV6-8, the J call TRBJ2-7; D unresolved. Trimming took 3 bases from V and 4 from J, leaving 10 bases between them. The CDR3 extends over 13 amino acids. Germline values: CDR1 MNHGY, CDR2 SAAAGT. The CDR3: CASSYPSLYEQYV. As DNA, the CDR3 is TGTGCCAGCAGTTATCCGAGCCTTTACGAGCAGTACGTC.

This clonotype was picked up a small number of times. The chain is built from TRBV12-5 and TRBJ2-1, with unresolved D. The CDR3 has 10 amino acids. V gave up 2 bases and J gave up 13 bases, with 6 bases separating them. Germline V gene lookup returns CDR1 LGHNT and CDR2 FRNRAP. CDR3 sequence reads: CASGLPRQFF. DNA of the CDR3: TGTGCTAGTGGTTTGCCCCGACAGTTCTTC.

This clonotype was seen more than once but under ten times. The J gene is TRBJ1-1, the V gene TRBV12-3 or TRBV12-4; TRBD1 matches at 9 bases. There are 14 residues in the CDR3. Trimming cost V 6 bases and J 4 bases; bases outside gene matches: 6. CDR3 region: CASRWTGASTEAFF. DNA of the CDR3: TGTGCCAGCAGGTGGACAGGGGCCAGCACTGAAGCTTTCTTT.

The chain is built from TRBV4-2 and TRBJ1-2; 8 positions match TRBD1. CDR1 and CDR2 (germline): LGHNA, YNFKEQ. The CDR3 length is 16 residues. V was clipped by 1 base and J by 5 bases; unmatched bases: 9. CDR3 region: CASSQVGRQGPYGYTF. The CDR3 DNA follows: TGTGCCAGCAGCCAAGTCGGGAGACAGGGGCCATATGGCTACACCTTC.

This clonotype has only a few counts. The chain employs TRBV7-8 and TRBJ2-3, with D perhaps matching TRBD2 (5 bases). This CDR3 region has 16 residues. The germline gives CDR1 SGHVS, CDR2 FQNEAQ. Deletions cut 3 bases from V and 3 bases from J, with 16 bases between. CDR3: CASSFKGRRSTDTQYF. The CDR3 nucleotides are TGTGCCAGCAGCTTTAAAGGACGGAGGTCTACAGATACGCAGTATTTT.

This clonotype was observed a few times. This chain uses TRBV6-1 with TRBJ2-3, with 9 positions matching TRBD1. The CDR3 contains 18 residues. The germline CDR1 and CDR2 sequences are MNHNS and SASEGT. V lost 3 bases to trimming and J lost 2 bases; unmatched junction nucleotides: 12. The DNA for the CDR3 is TGTGCCAGCAGTGATTACACCTCCGGGACAGGGTTCACAGATACGCAGTATTTT. It is translated as CASSDYTSGTGFTDTQYF.

This clonotype was detected a few times. CDR3 in amino acids: CASSQEGLGTEAFF. CDR3 nucleotide sequence: TGCGCCAGCAGCCAAGAAGGGCTGGGCACTGAAGCTTTCTTT. The rearrangement joins TRBV4-1 to TRBJ1-1, with D unresolved. This CDR3 region has 14 residues. Deletions cut 0 bases from V and 4 bases from J, with 9 bases between. Germline V gene sequence: CDR1 MGHRA, CDR2 YSYEKL.

V gene TRBV7-9 combines with J gene TRBJ2-1, with 10 bases aligning to TRBD1. After removal of 4 bases from V and 1 base from J, the junction contained 10 bases not matched to a gene. The CDR3 runs 18 residues. CDR1 is SEHNR, CDR2 FQNEAQ, per germline (reference sequence). The CDR3 bases are TGTGCCAGCAGCTCGAGTAGGACAGGGGGAAGGTCCTACAATGAGCAGTTCTTC. The encoded protein is CASSSSRTGGRSYNEQFF.

V usage is TRBV2 and J usage is TRBJ1-2; 7 nucleotides align to TRBD1. V lost 5 bases and J lost 3; bases outside the gene matches: 12. CDR1 and CDR2 from the germline V gene are SNHLY and FYNNEI. The CDR3 is 16 amino acids. CDR3 in amino acids: CASSYITGVWDYGYTF. CDR3 bases: TGTGCCAGCAGTTATATTACAGGGGTTTGGGACTATGGCTACACCTTC.

On this clonotype itself: Sequence at one end of the junction differs from germline and may be a read error. This sequence joins TRBV7-6 and TRBJ2-1; 8 nucleotides match TRBD2. This CDR3 has 19 amino acids. Germline CDR1 and CDR2: SGHVS and FNYEAQ. The CDR3 bases are TGTGCCAACAGCTCCCCGGCTAGCGGGTACACAAGCTCCTACAATGAGCAGTTCTTC. It is translated as CANSSPASGYTSSYNEQFF.

This chain links TRBV5-6 with TRBJ1-1; a weak D match, TRBD1 (5 bases). Trimming shortened V by 6 bases and J by 4 bases, and 22 bases separated the two germline ends. Per the germline V gene, CDR1 is SGHDT and CDR2 is YYEEEE. This CDR3 has 16 residues. The CDR3 reads CASNPSLGESFTEAFF. CDR3 nucleotides: TGTGCCAGCAACCCGTCTTTGGGGGAGTCGTTCACTGAAGCTTTCTTT.

The CDR3 DNA sequence: TGTGCCAGCAGCCGACGCGACAGGGTTCAAGAGACCCAGTACTTC. Translation: CASSRRDRVQETQYF. The V call is TRBV6-6, the J call TRBJ2-5, with TRBD1 matching 7 bases. The V gene end was trimmed by 6 bases and the J gene end by 2 bases; junction bases not matched to a gene: 9. CDR3 length: 15 residues. Looked up from germline, CDR1 is MNHNY and CDR2 is SVGAGI (reference sequence).

In its sample, this clonotype was seen many times. The CDR3, as DNA: TGTGCCAGCAGCTTACCCTCTCAGGGTGGCACAGATACGCAGTATTTT. Translated, it gives CASSLPSQGGTDTQYF. V is TRBV7-2 and J is TRBJ2-3; possible D gene TRBD1, 5 bases. The CDR3 runs 16 residues. V lost 2 bases and J lost 1, with 13 bases in between. The germline V gene has CDR1 SGHTA and CDR2 FQGNSA.

J is TRBJ1-1 and V is TRBV9; perhaps TRBD1 as D (5 bases). Per the germline V gene, CDR1 is SGDLS and CDR2 is YYNGEE. This CDR3 is built from 15 residues. V shed 3 bases and J shed 0 bases, with 12 bases lying between them. CDR3 sequence reads: CASSASGRMNTEAFF. CDR3 coding DNA: TGTGCCAGCAGCGCCTCGGGACGGATGAACACTGAAGCTTTCTTT.

This clonotype has a handful of counts. The gene calls are TRBV12-5 and TRBJ2-1; 11 nucleotides agree with TRBD2. The CDR3 has 17 amino acids. CDR1 and CDR2 from the germline V gene are LGHNT and FRNRAP. The junction had 4 bases not matched to a gene; V was cut back by 3 bases and J by 0 bases. CDR3 loop: CASGFTSGGTSYNEQFF. The CDR3 DNA follows: TGTGCTAGTGGTTTCACTAGCGGGGGAACCTCCTACAATGAGCAGTTCTTC.

The chain uses TRBV7-4 and TRBJ1-2; D not resolved. This CDR3 is 14 amino acids long. V lost 1 base, J lost 4 bases, and 10 bases lay in between. Germline assignment: CDR1 SGHVT and CDR2 SQSDAQ. The CDR3 here is CASSLGAEFYGYTF. The DNA of the CDR3 is TGTGCCAGCAGCTTAGGGGCAGAGTTCTATGGCTACACCTTC. The whole variable domain, remainder taken from reference TRBV7-4 and TRBJ1-2, is GAGVSQSPRYKVAKRGRDVALRCDSISGHVTLYWYRQTLGQGSEVLTYSQSDAQRDKSGRPSGRFSAERPERSVSTLKIQRTEQGDSAVYLCASSLGAEFYGYTFGSGTRLTVV.

The chain has TRBV18 and TRBJ1-1; TRBD1 matches at 8 bases. There are 15 residues in the CDR3. Trimming removed 8 bases from V and 2 bases from J; junction bases left unmatched: 10. The germline V gene has CDR1 KGHSH and CDR2 LQKENI. The CDR3 bases are TGTGCCAGCGTGGACAGGGCTCCGACAAACACTGAAGCTTTCTTT. It codes for CASVDRAPTNTEAFF.

The chain is built from TRBV7-9 and TRBJ2-7; TRBD1 matches 8 bases. CDR1 and CDR2 (germline): SEHNR, FQNEAQ (reference sequence). Losses at the gene ends were 7 bases for V and 4 bases for J; bases not matched to a gene: 6. The CDR3 sequence is 13 residues long. The CDR3, as DNA: TGTGCCAGCACGGCAGGGGGCTTTTACGAGCAGTACTTC. It is translated as CASTAGGFYEQYF.

This clonotype has just a few counts. J is TRBJ1-1 and V is TRBV7-4; perhaps TRBD1 as D (6 bases). The V gene lost 8 bases and the J gene lost 4 bases, with 17 bases spanning the gap. The CDR3 totals 14 residues. Germline V gives CDR1 SGHVT, CDR2 SQSDAQ. The CDR3 coding sequence is TGTGCCAGCCCTCCGGACAGCTGGGGCACTGAAGCTTTCTTT. It encodes CASPPDSWGTEAFF.

The V gene is TRBV7-6, the J gene TRBJ1-5, with 7 bases aligning to TRBD1. The junction had 7 bases not matched to a gene; V was cut back by 3 bases and J by 5 bases. Germline V gives CDR1 SGHVS, CDR2 FNYEAQ. The CDR3 has 15 residues. In DNA, the CDR3 is TGTGCCAGCAGCTTGGGGAGGGGGCTTTATCAGCCCCAGCATTTT. It is translated as CASSLGRGLYQPQHF.

The chain is built from TRBV27 and TRBJ2-2; 11 nucleotides agree with TRBD1. There are 18 residues in the CDR3. J gave up 3 bases and V 3 bases, and 9 bases lay outside the gene matches. Germline values: CDR1 MNHEY, CDR2 SMNVEV (reference sequence). The CDR3 here is CASSFRPGQGVDTGELFF. The CDR3 DNA reads as TGTGCCAGCAGTTTTAGACCGGGACAGGGGGTGGACACCGGGGAGCTGTTTTTT.

This clonotype has a handful of counts. This chain links TRBV7-9 with TRBJ1-6, with TRBD1 as a possible D gene (5 bases). CDR1 and CDR2 (germline): SEHNR, FQNEAQ (reference sequence). Trimming left V 0 bases short and J 8 bases short, with 14 bases between. The CDR3 runs 16 residues. The CDR3 loop is CASSLAGHWDDSPLHF. The CDR3 DNA sequence: TGTGCCAGCAGCTTAGCCGGACACTGGGACGATTCACCCCTCCACTTT. Full variable domain (outside the CDR3, taken from reference TRBV7-9 and TRBJ1-6): DTGVSQNPRHKITKRGQNVTFRCDPISEHNRLYWYRQTLGQGPEFLTYFQNEAQLEKSRLLSDRFSAERPKGSFSTLEIQRTEQGDSAMYLCASSLAGHWDDSPLHFGNGTRLTVT.

The chain employs TRBV4-1 and TRBJ1-1; D not certain. This CDR3 comprises 14 residues. In germline, CDR1 is MGHRA, CDR2 YSYEKL. Trimming pared 1 base from V and 4 bases from J, leaving 10 bases between. Here the CDR3 reads CASSQGGSVTEAFF. CDR3 nucleotides: TGCGCCAGCAGCCAAGGTGGGTCCGTCACTGAAGCTTTCTTT.